This record looks at one T cell receptor beta chain sequence and its context. Its antigen is still unknown. This sample is drawn from a study of response to subunit inactivated influenza vaccine. Broader study findings: Authors suggested each seasonal influenza vaccination recruits few new T cells.

MiXCR, run by TCRdb on the RT-PCR reads, gives a single entry per CDR3 protein. The data show about 540,000 distinct CDR3 sequences, roughly 15% seen once. The CDR3 is made up of 16 amino acids. Germline assignment: CDR1 SGHRS and CDR2 YFSETQ. V gave up 2 bases and J gave up 0 bases; unmatched junction bases: 6. The chain has TRBV5-1 and TRBJ2-5, with 8 positions matching TRBD2. Sequencing used PBMCs from blood, obtained less than 13 days after vaccination. This receptor was identified in a man aged 45-60 years who received an inactivated influenza vaccine. This chain's CDR3 is CASSLGLAAYQETQYF. The CDR3 nucleotides read TGCGCCAGCAGCTTAGGACTAGCTGCGTACCAAGAGACCCAGTACTTC.